This TCR beta chain stems from a study of long-term antiretroviral therapy in people with HIV. Two or more post-ART PBMC samples, plus at least one pre-ART sample, were available for each donor. Germline V gene lookup returns CDR1 SNHLY and CDR2 FYNNEI. Trimming shortened V by 6 bases and J by 4 bases, and 21 bases separated the two germline ends. This CDR3 region has 16 residues. Runs used v3.0 of the immunoSEQ assay and were done at survey level. Profiled with immunoSEQ multiplex PCR; TCRdb holds only in-frame clones, not every one. The data contain tens of thousands of clones, more than 70% of them singletons.

The sample consisted of unsorted PBMCs, taken 3.1 years after starting antiretroviral therapy. The TCR was taken from a woman aged 50 to 65 with HIV. The chain has TRBV2 and TRBJ1-1; D may be TRBD1 (6 bases). CDR3 in amino acids: CASRGEGGPGGTEAFF. In DNA form, the CDR3 reads TGTGCCAGCAGGGGAGAAGGGGGTCCCGGGGGCACTGAAGCTTTCTTT.